This T cell receptor beta chain is drawn from a study of shared clonotypes between healthy human individuals. Overall study context: The study drew on a couple of women and a few men aged 18 to 49 as donors. CD8 memory received one plate per donor, CD8 naive two, CD4 memory three and CD4 naive three. Findings of the study overall: In contrast to clonotypes shared by all four donors, non-shared clonotypes had lower generation probabilities.

The authors distributed each subset's genomic DNA evenly over several immunoSEQ plates. Sequenced by immunoSEQ multiplex PCR; TCRdb stores in-frame clones only, minus some. The sample has more than 2 million clones, around 95% seen once. The naive CD8 fraction comprised CD45RO-negative cells positively selected for CCR7 and excluded terminally differentiated effector memory CD45RA+ cells. This CDR3 has 14 residues. CDR1 and CDR2 (germline): MNHEY, SMNVEV (reference sequence). Germline trimming cut 5 bases from V and 6 bases from J; bases unmatched to any gene: 6. Details on this clone: Its antigen is unknown.

V is TRBV27 and J is TRBJ2-1; 8 bases are a match to TRBD1. The clonotype comes from a man younger than 35 in good health. Some clones in this sample may be carry-over from other donors' samples. Sequencing input: naive CD8+ T cells from PBMCs. The chain's CDR3 is CASSHGTGGNEQFF. Here the CDR3 DNA reads TGTGCCAGCAGTCACGGGACAGGAGGCAATGAGCAGTTCTTC.